Sequencing of this T cell receptor (beta chain) was carried out in a study of human T cells and chemical hapten exposure. The CDR3 sequence is 14 residues long. V lost 3 bases and J lost 2, with 7 bases in between. Germline loops: CDR1 SGHVS, CDR2 FQNEAQ. The time point here: patch test 1, 2 weeks after DPC sensitization. Treatment given: therapeutic diphenylcyclopropenone sensitization with weekly scalp DPC. Each CDR3 protein is one row after TCRdb ran MiXCR on the RACE reads. The table shows 150,000 to 200,000 distinct CDR3 sequences, with about 14% occurring only once. The receptor was derived from a woman in her twenties or thirties with alopecia areata. Some clones in this sample may be carry-over from other donors' samples. J is TRBJ2-2 and V is TRBV7-8, with D uncertain. The sequencing here drew on whole blood, taken in connection with sensitization to the hapten diphenylcyclopropenone (DPC). The CDR3 DNA reads TGTGCCAGCAGCTTCACTCCTAACACCGGGGAGCTGTTTTTT. It translates to CASSFTPNTGELFF.